This note documents a single TCR beta chain sequence. Per germline, CDR1 SQVTM and CDR2 ANQGSEA. CDR3 length equals 13 residues. With 6 bases removed from V and 4 bases from J, the gap between germline ends came to 15 bases. This specimen belongs to a study of CD8 T cells in Susac syndrome. CD8+ and CD4+ T cells from blood underwent TCR beta sequencing. Negative isolation was applied to CD8+ and CD4+ T cells, and FACS enrichment was applied to TEMRA cells. An input of about 0.5 to 1 ug of RNA was subjected to reverse transcription using random hexamers. TCRdb re-analysed the immunoSEQ multiplex PCR reads in MiXCR, keeping a single row per CDR3 protein. In the table there are 110,000 to 150,000 distinct CDR3 sequences, approximately 94% of which are singletons.

Specimen: CD4+ T cells from PBMCs. The sequence was collected from a human donor with Susac syndrome. This chain links TRBV29-1 with TRBJ1-2; D is possibly TRBD1 (5 bases). CDR3 nucleotides: TGCAGCGTCCCCGGCGGGGGGGTCTATGGCTACACCTTC. Translated: CSVPGGGVYGYTF.